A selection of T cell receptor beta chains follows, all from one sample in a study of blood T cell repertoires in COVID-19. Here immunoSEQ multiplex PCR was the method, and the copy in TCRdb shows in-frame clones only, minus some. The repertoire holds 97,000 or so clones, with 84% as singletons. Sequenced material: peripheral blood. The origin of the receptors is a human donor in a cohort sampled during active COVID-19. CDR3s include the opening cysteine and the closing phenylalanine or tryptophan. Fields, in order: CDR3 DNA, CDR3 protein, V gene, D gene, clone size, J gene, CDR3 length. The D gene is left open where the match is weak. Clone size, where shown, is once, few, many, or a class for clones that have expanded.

DNA: TGTGCCAGCAGCCGAGGACAAGGGGTCTATAATTCACCCCTCCACTTT
CDR3: CASSRGQGVYNSPLHF
V: TRBV28
D: NA
size: NA
J: TRBJ1-6
length: 16

DNA: TGTGCCTGGAGTGAAGACAGGGGGATCTATGGCTACACCTTC
CDR3: CAWSEDRGIYGYTF
V: TRBV30
D: TRBD1
size: NA
J: TRBJ1-2
length: 14

DNA: TGCGCCAGCAGCGTGGGACAAAATAATGAGCAGTTCTTC
CDR3: CASSVGQNNEQFF
V: TRBV5-1
D: NA
size: once
J: TRBJ2-1
length: 13

DNA: TGCGCCAGCAGCTTGGGGCGGGGGGGAGGCAATGAGCAGTTCTTC
CDR3: CASSLGRGGGNEQFF
V: TRBV5-1
D: TRBD2
size: NA
J: TRBJ2-1
length: 15

DNA: TGTGCCAGCAGCCCCTACGGGGCCCAGCATTTT
CDR3: CASSPYGAQHF
V: TRBV28
D: NA
size: NA
J: TRBJ1-5
length: 11

DNA: TGTGCCACCAGCAGAGATGGGGGGGAAAAACTGTTTTTT
CDR3: CATSRDGGEKLFF
V: TRBV15
D: NA
size: NA
J: TRBJ1-4
length: 13

DNA: TGTGCCAGCAGCCCGGACTGGATCTCTGGGGCCAACGTCCTGACTTTC
CDR3: CASSPDWISGANVLTF
V: TRBV28
D: NA
size: few
J: TRBJ2-6
length: 16

DNA: TGTGCCACCAGCAGAGTCCGGGGGGCAGTAGAAAAACTGTTTTTT
CDR3: CATSRVRGAVEKLFF
V: TRBV15
D: NA
size: NA
J: TRBJ1-4
length: 15

DNA: TGTGCCAGCAGCCCCCAGCGACTGGGTAATGAAAAACTGTTTTTT
CDR3: CASSPQRLGNEKLFF
V: TRBV7-8
D: NA
size: NA
J: TRBJ1-4
length: 15

DNA: TGTGCCAGCCGGGACACCAACACCGGGGAGCTGTTTTTT
CDR3: CASRDTNTGELFF
V: TRBV6-6
D: NA
size: NA
J: TRBJ2-2
length: 13

DNA: TGTGCCAGCAGCTTGATCCCGCAGGGGGCCTCCGGAAACACCATATATTTT
CDR3: CASSLIPQGASGNTIYF
V: TRBV7-2
D: TRBD1
size: NA
J: TRBJ1-3
length: 17

DNA: TGTGCCAGCAGCACGCAAGGGACTAGCGGGGAAGAGACCCAGTACTTC
CDR3: CASSTQGTSGEETQYF
V: TRBV7-2
D: TRBD2
size: NA
J: TRBJ2-5
length: 16

DNA: TGCGCCAGCAGCCAAGATAGGGGTTCACCCCTCCACTTT
CDR3: CASSQDRGSPLHF
V: TRBV4-3
D: NA
size: NA
J: TRBJ1-6
length: 13

DNA: TGTGCCAGCAGCTTGGGAGACAGGGCGCCCTATAATTCACCCCTCCACTTT
CDR3: CASSLGDRAPYNSPLHF
V: TRBV11-2
D: TRBD1
size: NA
J: TRBJ1-6
length: 17

DNA: TGTGCCATCAGTGAGGTAAATGAGCAGTTCTTC
CDR3: CAISEVNEQFF
V: TRBV10-3
D: NA
size: NA
J: TRBJ2-1
length: 11

DNA: TGTGCCAGCAGTACGGGACAGATCTACGAGCAGTACTTC
CDR3: CASSTGQIYEQYF
V: TRBV2
D: TRBD1
size: NA
J: TRBJ2-7
length: 13

DNA: TGTGCCAGCAGTGTCGGGAGGACCACAGATACGCAGTATTTT
CDR3: CASSVGRTTDTQYF
V: TRBV2
D: TRBD2
size: NA
J: TRBJ2-3
length: 14

DNA: TGTGCCAGCAGCGTAGCAGCCGGGGAGCTGTTTTTT
CDR3: CASSVAAGELFF
V: TRBV9
D: NA
size: NA
J: TRBJ2-2
length: 12

DNA: TGTGCCGCCAGGAGGACAGGGGGCTACAATGAGCAGTTCTTC
CDR3: CAARRTGGYNEQFF
V: TRBV6-5
D: TRBD1
size: few
J: TRBJ2-1
length: 14

DNA: TGTGCCAGCTCACCTAGGACAGGGGAATTGGGCACTGAAGCTTTCTTT
CDR3: CASSPRTGELGTEAFF
V: TRBV18
D: TRBD1
size: NA
J: TRBJ1-1
length: 16

DNA: TGTGCCAGCAGCTCACCGCGGGACGGGGGCTACACCTTC
CDR3: CASSSPRDGGYTF
V: TRBV13
D: NA
size: NA
J: TRBJ1-2
length: 13

DNA: TGTGCCACCAGCAGAGTCCGGGGGAACTACGAGCAGTACTTC
CDR3: CATSRVRGNYEQYF
V: TRBV15
D: NA
size: NA
J: TRBJ2-7
length: 14

DNA: TGTGCCAGCAGCGCCCGGACAGGGTCTGACACTGAAGCTTTCTTT
CDR3: CASSARTGSDTEAFF
V: TRBV11-3
D: TRBD1
size: NA
J: TRBJ1-1
length: 15

DNA: TGTGCTAGCAGCTTAGCCGGGCTAGCCGACCCCGGTGAGCAGTTCTTC
CDR3: CASSLAGLADPGEQFF
V: TRBV7-7
D: NA
size: few
J: TRBJ2-1
length: 16

DNA: TGTGCCAGCAGTGACTGGACAGGGGGCACTGAAGCTTTCTTT
CDR3: CASSDWTGGTEAFF
V: TRBV2
D: TRBD1
size: NA
J: TRBJ1-1
length: 14

DNA: TGTGCCACCAGCAGAGACCGGGACAGGGCGTGGGGGCAGTTCTTC
CDR3: CATSRDRDRAWGQFF
V: TRBV15
D: TRBD1
size: NA
J: TRBJ2-1
length: 15